These T cell receptor beta chains were read from a single sample in a study of blood T cell repertoires in COVID-19. Measured with immunoSEQ multiplex PCR; TCRdb has only the in-frame clones, and not every one. The table shows 130,000 to 150,000 clones, with roughly 80% occurring only once. Sequenced material: peripheral blood. Receptors were obtained from a human donor in a cohort sampled during active COVID-19. Each CDR3 is given with its conserved first and last residue. A D gene is named only where the DNA matches it firmly. Only some rows state a clone size, as once, few, many or a class for expanded clones.

d_gene	abundance	v_gene	CDR3aa
.	.	TRBV4-3	CASSQDRKTSYEQYF
TRBD2	.	TRBV28	CASSRSGGIGETQYF
.	.	TRBV6-5	CASSYSTGVSGGYTF
.	.	TRBV28	CASTLSQGSNSPLHF
TRBD2	.	TRBV5-4	CASSSGSGGFGQETQYF
TRBD1	.	TRBV7-9	CASTKGARYSGNTIYF
.	.	TRBV21-1	CASSKVVKSGGYYEQYF
TRBD1	.	TRBV7-9	CASSLGTGFTGELFF
.	once	TRBV7-8	CASSLVGLYEQYF
.	.	TRBV5-5	CASSLNSRTHEQYF
TRBD2	.	TRBV7-9	CASSSWGGAKNIQYF
.	.	TRBV19	CASSSQEGISEAFF
TRBD1	few	TRBV3-1/TRBV3-2	CASSHGDRGPGYTF
TRBD1	few	TRBV11-2	CASSLVQGASSYNEQFF
TRBD2	.	TRBV5-5	CASRHGLAEMYNEQFF
TRBD1	.	TRBV15	CATKLSPGQGANNSPLHF
.	.	TRBV12-3/TRBV12-4	CASSGQPTGEQYF